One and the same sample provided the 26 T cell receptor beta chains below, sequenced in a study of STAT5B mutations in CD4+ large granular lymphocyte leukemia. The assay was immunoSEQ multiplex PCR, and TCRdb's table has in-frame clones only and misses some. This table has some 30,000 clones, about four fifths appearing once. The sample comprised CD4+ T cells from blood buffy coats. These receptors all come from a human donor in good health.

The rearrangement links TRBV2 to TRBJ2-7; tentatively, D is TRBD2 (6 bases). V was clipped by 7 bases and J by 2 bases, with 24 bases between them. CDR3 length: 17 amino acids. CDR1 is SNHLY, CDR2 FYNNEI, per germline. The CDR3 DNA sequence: TGTGCCAGCACTATGGACCCTACGGGGACTGGGGCCTACGAGCAGTACTTC. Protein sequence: CASTMDPTGTGAYEQYF. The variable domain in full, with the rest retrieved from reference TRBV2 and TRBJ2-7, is EPEVTQTPSHQVTQMGQEVILRCVPISNHLYFYWYRQILGQKVEFLVSFYNNEISEKSEIFDDQFSVERPDGSNFTLKIRSTKLEDSAMYFCASTMDPTGTGAYEQYFGPGTRLTVT.

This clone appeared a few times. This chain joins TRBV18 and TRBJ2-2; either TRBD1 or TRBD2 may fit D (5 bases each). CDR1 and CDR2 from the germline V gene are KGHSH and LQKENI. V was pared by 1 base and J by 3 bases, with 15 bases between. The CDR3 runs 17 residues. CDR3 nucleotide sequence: TGTGCCAGCTCACCACGGGCGATCCAGGGAGACACCGGGGAGCTGTTTTTT. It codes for CASSPRAIQGDTGELFF.

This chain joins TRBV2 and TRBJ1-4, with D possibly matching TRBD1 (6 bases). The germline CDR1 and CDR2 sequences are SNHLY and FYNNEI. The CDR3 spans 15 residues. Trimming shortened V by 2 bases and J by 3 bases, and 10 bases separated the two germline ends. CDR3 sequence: CASSERQDSNEKLFF. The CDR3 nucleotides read TGTGCCAGCAGTGAAAGACAGGATTCTAATGAAAAACTGTTTTTT. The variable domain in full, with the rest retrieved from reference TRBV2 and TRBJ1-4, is EPEVTQTPSHQVTQMGQEVILRCVPISNHLYFYWYRQILGQKVEFLVSFYNNEISEKSEIFDDQFSVERPDGSNFTLKIRSTKLEDSAMYFCASSERQDSNEKLFFGSGTQLSVL.

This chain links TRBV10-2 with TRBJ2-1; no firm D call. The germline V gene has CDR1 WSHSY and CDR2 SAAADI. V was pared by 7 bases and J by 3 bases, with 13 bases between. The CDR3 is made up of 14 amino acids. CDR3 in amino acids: CASKSSYRYNEQFF. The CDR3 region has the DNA TGCGCCAGCAAAAGTTCTTACCGCTACAATGAGCAGTTCTTC.

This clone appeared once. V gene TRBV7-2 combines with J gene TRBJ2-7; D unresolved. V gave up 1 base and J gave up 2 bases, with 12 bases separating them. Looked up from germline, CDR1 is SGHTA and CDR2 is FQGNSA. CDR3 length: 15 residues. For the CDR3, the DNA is TGTGCCAGCAGCTTAGGCGCTGGGCCCGCCTACGAGCAGTACTTC. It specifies CASSLGAGPAYEQYF.

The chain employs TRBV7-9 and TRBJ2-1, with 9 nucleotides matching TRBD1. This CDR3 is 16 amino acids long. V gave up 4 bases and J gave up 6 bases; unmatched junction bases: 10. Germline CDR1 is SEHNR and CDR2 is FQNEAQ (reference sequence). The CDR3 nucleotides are TGTGCCAGCAGCTCCTGGGCGGGACAGGGAGCCAATGAGCAGTTCTTC. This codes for CASSSWAGQGANEQFF.

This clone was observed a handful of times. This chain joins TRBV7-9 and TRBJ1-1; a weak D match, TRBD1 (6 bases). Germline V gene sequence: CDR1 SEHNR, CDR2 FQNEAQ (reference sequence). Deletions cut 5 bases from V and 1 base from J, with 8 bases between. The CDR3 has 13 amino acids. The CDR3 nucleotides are TGTGCCAGCAGCGTGACAGGGAACACTGAAGCTTTCTTT. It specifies CASSVTGNTEAFF.

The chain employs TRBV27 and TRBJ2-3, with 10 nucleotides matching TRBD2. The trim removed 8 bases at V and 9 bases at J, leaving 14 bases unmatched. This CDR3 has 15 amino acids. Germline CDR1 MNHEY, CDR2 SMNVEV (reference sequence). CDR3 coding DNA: TGTGCCAGCGGACTAGGGAGCGGGGGGGGGAAGACGCAGTATTTT. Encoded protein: CASGLGSGGGKTQYF.

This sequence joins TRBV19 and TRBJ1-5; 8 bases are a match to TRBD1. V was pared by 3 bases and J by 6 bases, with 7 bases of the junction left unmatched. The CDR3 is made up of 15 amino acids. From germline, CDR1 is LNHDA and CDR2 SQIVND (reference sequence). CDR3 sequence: CASSIDRGNSQPQHF. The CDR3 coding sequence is TGTGCCAGTAGTATTGACAGGGGAAATTCTCAGCCCCAGCATTTT. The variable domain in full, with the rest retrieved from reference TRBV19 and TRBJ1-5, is DGGITQSPKYLFRKEGQNVTLSCEQNLNHDAMYWYRQDPGQGLRLIYYSQIVNDFQKGDIAEGYSVSREKKESFPLTVTSAQKNPTAFYLCASSIDRGNSQPQHFGDGTRLSIL.

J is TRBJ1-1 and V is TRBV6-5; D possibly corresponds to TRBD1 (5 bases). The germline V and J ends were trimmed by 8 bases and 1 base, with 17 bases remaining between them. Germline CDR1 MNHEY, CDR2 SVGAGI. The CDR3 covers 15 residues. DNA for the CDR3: TGTGCCAGCGGGGCAGGGTGGAAGGGGAACACTGAAGCTTTCTTT. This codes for CASGAGWKGNTEAFF.

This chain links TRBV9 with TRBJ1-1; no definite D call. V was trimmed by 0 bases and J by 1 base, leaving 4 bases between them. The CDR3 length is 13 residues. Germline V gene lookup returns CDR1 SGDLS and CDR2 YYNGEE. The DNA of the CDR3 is TGTGCCAGCAGCGTAGCACAGAACACTGAAGCTTTCTTT. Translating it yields CASSVAQNTEAFF.

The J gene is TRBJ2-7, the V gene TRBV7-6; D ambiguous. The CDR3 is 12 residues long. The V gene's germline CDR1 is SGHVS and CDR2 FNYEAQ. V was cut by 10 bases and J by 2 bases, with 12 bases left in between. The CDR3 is CATLDGPYEQYF. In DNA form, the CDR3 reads TGTGCCACCTTAGACGGACCCTACGAGCAGTACTTC.

The CDR3 nucleotides read TGTGCCAGCAGCTTAGAGGGACAGGGGCTTGGCGAGCAGTACTTC. Amino acids: CASSLEGQGLGEQYF. This chain links TRBV11-1 with TRBJ2-7; 10 bases agree with TRBD1. The CDR3 has 15 residues. The germline gives CDR1 SGHAT, CDR2 FQDESV (reference sequence). V shed 1 base and J 6 bases; nucleotides not matched to a gene: 6. The variable domain in full, with the rest retrieved from reference TRBV11-1 and TRBJ2-7, is EAEVAQSPRYKITEKSQAVAFWCDPISGHATLYWYRQILGQGPELLVQFQDESVVDDSQLPKDRFSAERLKGVDSTLKIQPAELGDSAMYLCASSLEGQGLGEQYFGPGTRLTVT.

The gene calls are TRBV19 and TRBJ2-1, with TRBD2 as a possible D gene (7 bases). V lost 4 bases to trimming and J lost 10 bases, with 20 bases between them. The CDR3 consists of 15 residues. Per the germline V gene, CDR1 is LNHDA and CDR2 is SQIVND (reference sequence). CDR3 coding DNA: TGTGCCAGTAGTACAAGGGGGGAGGGCCCTAGGGAGCAGTTCTTC. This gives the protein CASSTRGEGPREQFF.

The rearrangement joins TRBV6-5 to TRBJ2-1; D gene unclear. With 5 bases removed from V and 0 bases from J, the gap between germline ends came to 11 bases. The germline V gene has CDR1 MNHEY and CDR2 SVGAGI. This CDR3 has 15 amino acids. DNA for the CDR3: TGTGCCAGCAGTCTTACACGGAGCTCCTACAATGAGCAGTTCTTC. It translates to CASSLTRSSYNEQFF.

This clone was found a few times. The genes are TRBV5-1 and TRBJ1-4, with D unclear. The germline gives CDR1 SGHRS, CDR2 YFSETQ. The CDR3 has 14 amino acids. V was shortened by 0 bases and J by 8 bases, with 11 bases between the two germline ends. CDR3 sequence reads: CASSLVASGEKLFF. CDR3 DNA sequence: TGCGCCAGCAGCTTGGTGGCCAGTGGAGAAAAACTGTTTTTT.

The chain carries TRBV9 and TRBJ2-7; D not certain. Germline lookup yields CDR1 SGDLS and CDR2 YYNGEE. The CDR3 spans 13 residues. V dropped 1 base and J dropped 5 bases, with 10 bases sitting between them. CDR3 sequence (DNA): TGTGCCAGCAGCGTAAAGGCTGGCCACGAGCAGTACTTC. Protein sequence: CASSVKAGHEQYF.

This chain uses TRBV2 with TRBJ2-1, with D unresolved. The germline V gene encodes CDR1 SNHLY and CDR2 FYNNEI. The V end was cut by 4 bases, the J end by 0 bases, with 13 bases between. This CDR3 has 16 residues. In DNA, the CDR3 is TGTGCCAGCAGTGTCGATAGGTCGAGCTCCTACAATGAGCAGTTCTTC. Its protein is CASSVDRSSSYNEQFF.

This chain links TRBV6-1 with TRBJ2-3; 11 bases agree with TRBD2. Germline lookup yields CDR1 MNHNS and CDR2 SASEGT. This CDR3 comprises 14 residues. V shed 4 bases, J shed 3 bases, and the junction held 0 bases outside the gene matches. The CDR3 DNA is TGTGCCAGCAGTGTAGCGGGAGGGACAGATACGCAGTATTTT. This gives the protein CASSVAGGTDTQYF.

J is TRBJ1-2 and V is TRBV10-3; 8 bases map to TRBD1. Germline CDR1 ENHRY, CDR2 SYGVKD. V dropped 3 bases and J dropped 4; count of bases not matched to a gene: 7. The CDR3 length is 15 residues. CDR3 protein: CAISEGQGFSYGYTF. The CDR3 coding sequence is TGTGCCATCAGTGAAGGACAGGGATTTAGCTATGGCTACACCTTC.

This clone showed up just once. The CDR3 nucleotides read TGTGCCAGCAGCGTAGGTGTTACAGGACAGGAGTCCTACGAGCAGTACTTC. Amino acids: CASSVGVTGQESYEQYF. The chain links TRBV9 to TRBJ2-7, with 7 nucleotides matching TRBD1. The CDR3 runs to 17 residues. Losses at the gene ends were 0 bases for V and 1 base for J; bases not matched to a gene: 10. The germline CDR1 and CDR2 sequences are SGDLS and YYNGEE.

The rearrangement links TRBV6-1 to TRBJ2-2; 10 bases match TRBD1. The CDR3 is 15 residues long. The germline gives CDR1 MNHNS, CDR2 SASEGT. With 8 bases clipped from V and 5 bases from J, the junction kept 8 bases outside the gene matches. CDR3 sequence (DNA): TGTGCCAGCGACCGACAGGGGGCGGGTACCGGGGAGCTGTTTTTT. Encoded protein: CASDRQGAGTGELFF.

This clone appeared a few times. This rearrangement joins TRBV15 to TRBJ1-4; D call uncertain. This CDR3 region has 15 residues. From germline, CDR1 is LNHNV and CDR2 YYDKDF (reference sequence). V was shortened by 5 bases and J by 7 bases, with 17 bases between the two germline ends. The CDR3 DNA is TGTGCCACCAGCCCCTCCGGGAATGAAGGTGAAAAACTGTTTTTT. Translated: CATSPSGNEGEKLFF.

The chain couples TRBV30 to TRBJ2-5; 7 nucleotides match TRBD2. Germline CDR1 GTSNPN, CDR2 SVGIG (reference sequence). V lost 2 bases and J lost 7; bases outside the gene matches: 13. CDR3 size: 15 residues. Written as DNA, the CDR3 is TGTGCCTGGAGTCGGGAGGCGCTTCAATGGGGGACCCAGTACTTC. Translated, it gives CAWSREALQWGTQYF. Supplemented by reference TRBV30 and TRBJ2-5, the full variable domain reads SQTIHQWPATLVQPVGSPLSLECTVEGTSNPNLYWYRQAAGRGLQLLFYSVGIGQISSEVPQNLSASRPQDRQFILSSKKLLLSDSGFYLCAWSREALQWGTQYFGPGTRLLVL.

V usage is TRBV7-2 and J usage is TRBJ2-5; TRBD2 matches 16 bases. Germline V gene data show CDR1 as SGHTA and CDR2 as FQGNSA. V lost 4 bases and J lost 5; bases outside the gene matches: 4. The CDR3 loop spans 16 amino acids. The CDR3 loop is CASSSGLAGGVETQYF. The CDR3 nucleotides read TGTGCCAGCAGCTCGGGACTAGCGGGGGGGGTCGAGACCCAGTACTTC.

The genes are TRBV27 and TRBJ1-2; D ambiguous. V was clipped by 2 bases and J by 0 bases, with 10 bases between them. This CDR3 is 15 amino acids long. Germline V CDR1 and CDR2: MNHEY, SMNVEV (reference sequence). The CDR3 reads CASSLTRGTNYGYTF. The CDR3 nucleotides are TGTGCCAGCAGTTTAACCCGCGGGACTAACTATGGCTACACCTTC.